The 10 T cell receptor beta chains below all came from one sample that was sequenced in a study of blood T cell repertoires in COVID-19. Generated by immunoSEQ multiplex PCR, the TCRdb table keeps only in-frame clones and is missing some. The sample shows around 150,000 clones, around 74% of them seen only once. Sequenced: peripheral blood. The receptors derive from a man between 65 and 85 years old with acute or convalescent COVID-19.

The rearrangement links TRBV18 to TRBJ2-7; D call uncertain. In germline, CDR1 is KGHSH, CDR2 LQKENI. This CDR3 is built from 12 residues. With 2 bases removed from V and 7 bases from J, the gap between germline ends came to 9 bases. For the CDR3, the DNA is TGTGCCAGCTCACCAGGATCTAGAGAGCAGTACTTC. Its translation is CASSPGSREQYF.

In DNA form, the CDR3 reads TGTGCCAGCAGCGAGCAGGGCAATCAGCCCCAGCATTTT. Translated: CASSEQGNQPQHF. The chain recombines TRBV7-2 with TRBJ1-5; D gene unclear. Trimming took 5 bases from V and 2 from J, leaving 7 bases between them. Germline values: CDR1 SGHTA, CDR2 FQGNSA. CDR3 length equals 13 residues.

The chain uses TRBV7-9 and TRBJ1-1, with a possible D match to TRBD1 (5 bases). This CDR3 has 15 amino acids. Trimming took off 4 bases at V and 4 bases at J, with 16 bases between the two ends. Germline CDR1 is SEHNR and CDR2 is FQNEAQ (reference sequence). CDR3 DNA: TGTGCCAGCAGCTACAAAGGGTCACAGGCCACTGAAGCTTTCTTT. Residues: CASSYKGSQATEAFF.

The J gene is TRBJ1-6, the V gene TRBV6-5; possible D gene TRBD1, 5 bases. The germline CDR1 and CDR2 sequences are MNHEY and SVGAGI. There are 14 residues in the CDR3. Trimming removed 6 bases at V and 6 bases at J, with 12 bases between. CDR3 sequence (DNA): TGTGCCAGCAGGGGGGGACTGCTTAATTCACCCCTCCACTTT. This translates into CASRGGLLNSPLHF.

This clone was seen more than once but under ten times. This rearrangement joins TRBV6-1 to TRBJ1-2, with TRBD1 matching over 7 bases. The CDR3 has 13 amino acids. CDR1 is MNHNS and CDR2 is SASEGT in the germline V gene. With 0 bases clipped from V and 12 bases from J, the junction kept 7 bases outside the gene matches. The CDR3 DNA reads TGTGCCAGCAGTGAAGCGAAGGCAGACAGGGACACCTTC. This encodes CASSEAKADRDTF.

This clone appeared a few times. The chain is built from TRBV7-2 and TRBJ2-7; D not resolved. This CDR3 is built from 14 residues. Trimming removed 1 base at V and 0 bases at J, with 7 bases between. Germline V gene lookup returns CDR1 SGHTA and CDR2 FQGNSA. This CDR3 is CASSLEQSSYEQYF. The CDR3 DNA is TGTGCCAGCAGCTTAGAACAGAGCTCCTACGAGCAGTACTTC.

Sample share makes this clone medium-sized. This rearrangement joins TRBV19 to TRBJ1-4; perhaps TRBD1 as D (6 bases). The CDR3 covers 17 residues. Trimming cost V 1 base and J 3 bases, with 15 bases left between them. Germline V gene lookup returns CDR1 LNHDA and CDR2 SQIVND (reference sequence). Here the CDR3 DNA reads TGTGCCAGTAGTATAGCCCACCGGGACACAGCTAATGAAAAACTGTTTTTT. Translating gives CASSIAHRDTANEKLFF.

V gene TRBV6-2 or TRBV6-3 combines with J gene TRBJ2-1; a possible D gene is TRBD1 (5 bases). The germline gives CDR1 MNHEY, CDR2 SVGEGT. V was trimmed by 3 bases and J by 5 bases, leaving 11 bases between them. The CDR3 has 14 residues. The CDR3 DNA sequence: TGTGCCAGCAGTTATACAGGCAACAACAATGAGCAGTTCTTC. The encoded protein is CASSYTGNNNEQFF.

This clone showed up just once. The chain employs TRBV11-2 and TRBJ2-1; TRBD2 agrees at 8 bases. The CDR3 consists of 17 residues. V shed 1 base, J shed 2 bases, and the junction held 7 bases outside the gene matches. Germline V gives CDR1 SGHAT, CDR2 FQNNGV. CDR3 in amino acids: CASSLVAGLPPYNEQFF. CDR3 in DNA: TGTGCCAGCAGCTTAGTAGCGGGACTACCGCCCTACAATGAGCAGTTCTTC. Combining the CDR3 with reference TRBV11-2 and TRBJ2-1 gives the whole variable domain EAGVAQSPRYKIIEKRQSVAFWCNPISGHATLYWYQQILGQGPKLLIQFQNNGVVDDSQLPKDRFSAERLKGVDSTLKIQPAKLEDSAVYLCASSLVAGLPPYNEQFFGPGTRLTVL.

This chain links TRBV21-1 with TRBJ1-3; the table gives TRBD1 as D, unverified against the DNA. TRBV21-1 is classified as a pseudogene. The CDR3 consists of 15 residues. The CDR3 DNA reads TGTGCCAGCGGCCCGTGGGCCAGTGAGGGAAACACCATATATTTT. Encoded protein: CASGPWASEGNTIYF.